Following are 15 T cell receptor beta chains from one sample sequenced in a study of blood T cell repertoires in COVID-19. The protocol was immunoSEQ multiplex PCR, while the TCRdb copy is restricted to in-frame clones and leaves out a portion. The sample has 73,000 or so clones, around 82% seen once; the top ten hold 5.3%. Sequencing used peripheral blood. These receptors all come from a man over 45 with active COVID-19.

This chain connects TRBV6-5 to TRBJ2-7; tentative D call: TRBD1 (5 bases). The CDR3 runs to 13 residues. V was cut by 7 bases and J by 2 bases, with 12 bases left in between. Germline V gene sequence: CDR1 MNHEY, CDR2 SVGAGI. The CDR3 spells CASIQGNPYEQYF. CDR3 bases: TGTGCCAGCATTCAGGGAAATCCCTACGAGCAGTACTTC.

This chain connects TRBV15 to TRBJ1-1, with 12 bases aligning to TRBD1. The CDR3 consists of 16 residues. Germline values: CDR1 LNHNV, CDR2 YYDKDF (reference sequence). V trimming: 8 bases; J trimming: 11 bases; junction bases outside the gene matches: 18. The CDR3 here is CATHPPLKGQGAGAFF. Here the CDR3 DNA reads TGTGCCACCCACCCCCCTCTCAAGGGACAGGGGGCAGGGGCTTTCTTT.

CDR3 sequence reads: CASSEEAGGYTF. CDR3 sequence (DNA): TGTGCCAGCAGTGAAGAGGCAGGAGGCTACACCTTC. The genes are TRBV6-1 and TRBJ1-2; D call uncertain. Trimming stripped 1 base from V and 8 bases from J, with 8 bases between. This CDR3 is 12 amino acids long. Germline values: CDR1 MNHNS, CDR2 SASEGT.

The table lists this clone with a few counts. CDR3 region: CASSPSGRGDTGELFF. CDR3 in DNA: TGTGCCAGCAGCCCGTCGGGGCGGGGGGACACCGGGGAGCTGTTTTTT. The genes are TRBV7-6 and TRBJ2-2, with 8 nucleotides matching TRBD2. The V and J ends lost 5 bases and 3 bases, in that order; junction bases with no gene match: 8. Per the germline V gene, CDR1 is SGHVS and CDR2 is FNYEAQ. The CDR3 loop spans 16 amino acids.

The chain uses TRBV7-9 and TRBJ2-3; D is perhaps TRBD2 (5 bases). V gave up 1 base and J gave up 10 bases, with 9 bases separating them. Germline loops: CDR1 SEHNR, CDR2 FQNEAQ (reference sequence). This CDR3 region has 12 residues. In nucleotides, the CDR3 is TGTGCCAGCAGCTTAGAGGCCGGGGCGCAGTATTTT. This gives the protein CASSLEAGAQYF.

This rearrangement joins TRBV19 to TRBJ1-1; 7 positions agree with TRBD1. The CDR3 spans 14 residues. V was pared by 5 bases and J by 6 bases, with 9 bases of the junction left unmatched. Germline CDR1 LNHDA, CDR2 SQIVND (reference sequence). CDR3: CASSPPGQWAEAFF. In nucleotides, the CDR3 is TGTGCCAGTAGTCCGCCGGGACAGTGGGCTGAAGCTTTCTTT. The full variable domain, with the rest looked up from reference TRBV19 and TRBJ1-1, is DGGITQSPKYLFRKEGQNVTLSCEQNLNHDAMYWYRQDPGQGLRLIYYSQIVNDFQKGDIAEGYSVSREKKESFPLTVTSAQKNPTAFYLCASSPPGQWAEAFFGQGTRLTVV.

This clone has only a few counts. This chain joins TRBV6-5 and TRBJ1-2; tentatively, D is TRBD1 (5 bases). This CDR3 has 15 amino acids. CDR1 is MNHEY and CDR2 is SVGAGI in the germline V gene. V dropped 2 bases and J dropped 0 bases, with 10 bases sitting between them. The CDR3 region is CASSYGASSNYGYTF. DNA for the CDR3: TGTGCCAGCAGTTACGGGGCCTCTTCTAACTATGGCTACACCTTC.

The gene calls are TRBV6-5 and TRBJ1-5; 8 bases align to TRBD1. Germline loops: CDR1 MNHEY, CDR2 SVGAGI. This CDR3 is built from 14 residues. With V trimmed by 5 bases and J by 3 bases, 3 bases remained unmatched. In DNA, the CDR3 is TGTGCCAGCAGTCAGACAGGGGACAATCAGCCCCAGCATTTT. It is translated as CASSQTGDNQPQHF.

The chain couples TRBV30 to TRBJ2-7, with 11 bases fitting TRBD2. The germline CDR1 and CDR2 sequences are GTSNPN and SVGIG (reference sequence). V trimming: 0 bases; J trimming: 1 base; junction bases outside the gene matches: 5. The CDR3 has 16 amino acids. The CDR3 loop reads CAWSVSGLAESYEQYF. The CDR3 nucleotides are TGTGCCTGGAGTGTTTCGGGACTAGCGGAATCCTACGAGCAGTACTTC.

The chain joins TRBV4-1 to TRBJ2-1; 7 bases are shared with TRBD1. The CDR3 covers 13 residues. From germline, CDR1 is MGHRA and CDR2 YSYEKL. The V and J ends lost 2 bases and 10 bases, in that order; junction bases with no gene match: 5. CDR3 sequence: CASSQRGGAEQFF. As DNA, the CDR3 is TGCGCCAGCAGCCAACGAGGGGGCGCCGAGCAGTTCTTC.

The sample holds a few counts of this clone. The chain is built from TRBV7-6 and TRBJ2-7; D possibly corresponds to TRBD2 (6 bases). Deletions cut 5 bases from V and 0 bases from J, with 17 bases between. CDR3 size: 16 residues. Germline V CDR1 and CDR2: SGHVS, FNYEAQ. Here the CDR3 reads CASSLGGLELSYEQYF. The CDR3 nucleotides read TGTGCCAGCAGCCTCGGAGGGCTAGAGCTCTCCTACGAGCAGTACTTC.

The chain combines TRBV27 with TRBJ2-4; TRBD1 might be the D (5 bases). The CDR3 is 15 amino acids. Trimming stripped 2 bases from V and 1 base from J, with 9 bases between. The germline gives CDR1 MNHEY, CDR2 SMNVEV (reference sequence). The CDR3, as DNA: TGTGCCAGCAGTTTAAAGACAGATGCCAAAAACATTCAGTACTTC. This gives the protein CASSLKTDAKNIQYF.

The V gene is TRBV6-1, the J gene TRBJ2-7; a weak D match, TRBD2 (6 bases). The ends were cut back, 0 bases at V and 3 bases at J, with 12 bases in the middle. Germline V gives CDR1 MNHNS, CDR2 SASEGT. CDR3 length: 15 residues. The CDR3 bases are TGTGCCAGCAGTGAAGCGTGGCTAGCGAGCTACGAGCAGTACTTC. Translation gives CASSEAWLASYEQYF.

The gene calls are TRBV6-6 and TRBJ1-1, with no clear D. This CDR3 contains 14 residues. Deletions cut 2 bases from V and 4 bases from J, with 11 bases between. Germline V gene sequence: CDR1 MNHNY, CDR2 SVGAGI (reference sequence). As DNA, the CDR3 is TGTGCCAGCAGTTACGGGCGGGCGAGCACTGAAGCTTTCTTT. It encodes CASSYGRASTEAFF.

This clone was detected only a few times. The V and J genes are TRBV19 and TRBJ2-1, with D uncertain. V was shortened by 4 bases and J by 4 bases, with 17 bases between the two germline ends. The germline V gene has CDR1 LNHDA and CDR2 SQIVND (reference sequence). The CDR3 sequence is 16 residues long. CDR3 region: CASSRARASPYNEQFF. In DNA form, the CDR3 reads TGTGCCAGTAGTAGAGCAAGAGCTTCTCCTTACAATGAGCAGTTCTTC.